The 12 T cell receptor beta chains below were found in one sample sequenced in a study of early T cells in non-severe SARS-CoV-2 infection. TCRdb passed the 5' RACE reads through MiXCR, listing each CDR3 protein once. The table has 35,000 to 50,000 distinct CDR3 sequences, about 23% seen once. The sequencing used whole blood, collected at baseline. These receptors originate from an adult who was a healthcare worker with PCR-confirmed SARS-CoV-2 infection or an uninfected control (not recorded which).

Points on this clonotype: A much larger clone differs from this one at a single base, so this may be a read error. J is TRBJ2-3 and V is TRBV11-2, with TRBD2 matching 9 bases. Trimming at V came to 5 bases and at J to 4 bases, leaving 10 bases not matched to a gene. The length of the CDR3 is 16 residues. Germline values: CDR1 SGHAT, CDR2 FQNNGV. The CDR3 DNA sequence: TGTGCCAGCAGCCTCTCCGGGACTAGCTCGGCAGATACGCAGTATTTT. Translated, it gives CASSLSGTSSADTQYF.

This clonotype has at least ten counts. This chain links TRBV7-3 with TRBJ2-1; D not resolved. Germline CDR1 and CDR2: SGHTA and FQGTGA. This CDR3 is built from 14 residues. V lost 5 bases and J 6 bases, leaving 14 bases between the germline ends. The CDR3 sequence is CASSASPRPNEQFF. CDR3 in DNA: TGTGCCAGCAGCGCCAGCCCCCGCCCCAATGAGCAGTTCTTC.

The chain is built from TRBV6-5 and TRBJ1-4, with D unclear. Trimming stripped 6 bases from V and 0 bases from J, with 20 bases between. CDR3 length equals 18 residues. Germline V CDR1 and CDR2: MNHEY, SVGAGI. CDR3 sequence reads: CASSRTDKFSSTNEKLFF. For the CDR3, the DNA is TGTGCCAGCAGCCGAACCGACAAGTTCAGCTCAACTAATGAAAAACTGTTTTTT.

Only a few counts were recorded for this clonotype. The chain is built from TRBV6-2 or TRBV6-3 and TRBJ2-2, with TRBD1 identical over 7 bases. In germline, CDR1 is MNHEY, CDR2 SVGEGT. The CDR3 runs to 15 residues. The V and J ends lost 6 bases and 7 bases, in that order; junction bases with no gene match: 11. The CDR3 sequence is CASSPPTGLHGELFF. The DNA for the CDR3 is TGTGCCAGCAGCCCCCCGACAGGGTTACACGGGGAGCTGTTTTTT.

This clonotype was observed a handful of times. This sequence joins TRBV20-1 and TRBJ2-1; D may be TRBD2 (5 bases). The CDR3 length is 15 residues. The germline V gene has CDR1 DFQATT and CDR2 SNEGSKA (reference sequence). Trimming removed 6 bases at V and 8 bases at J, with 23 bases between. CDR3 sequence (DNA): TGCAGTGCACAGTCCAGCGGTTCCCCTGGCGATGAGCAGTTCTTC. Amino acids: CSAQSSGSPGDEQFF.

V gene TRBV12-3 or TRBV12-4 combines with J gene TRBJ1-1; D gene uncertain. The CDR3 extends over 11 amino acids. V dropped 3 bases and J dropped 7 bases, with 6 bases sitting between them. The CDR3, as DNA: TGTGCCAGCAGTTTTTTTGATGAAGCTTTCTTT. Translating it yields CASSFFDEAFF.

This clonotype was found a few times. V gene TRBV3-1 combines with J gene TRBJ2-7, with a possible D match to TRBD2 (7 bases). The germline V gene encodes CDR1 LGHDT and CDR2 YNNKEL (reference sequence). The CDR3 loop spans 15 amino acids. The V end lost 2 bases, the J end lost 3 bases, and 14 bases lay between the germline ends. The CDR3: CASSQRGGPFYEQYF. DNA of the CDR3: TGTGCCAGCAGCCAAAGGGGGGGCCCTTTCTACGAGCAGTACTTC.

The V call is TRBV18, the J call TRBJ2-5, with a possible D match to TRBD2 (7 bases). Trimming stripped 2 bases from V and 2 bases from J, with 18 bases between. This CDR3 is 17 amino acids long. Germline loops: CDR1 KGHSH, CDR2 LQKENI. CDR3: CASSPRGGGHNQETQYF. CDR3 DNA: TGTGCCAGCTCACCAAGGGGCGGGGGCCACAATCAAGAGACCCAGTACTTC.

The V and J genes are TRBV5-4 and TRBJ2-3, with no clear D. Germline values: CDR1 SGHNT, CDR2 YYREEE (reference sequence). This CDR3 has 15 residues. V was cut by 3 bases and J by 0 bases, with 11 bases left in between. The CDR3 nucleotides are TGTGCCAGCAGCTGGGAACAGACTAGCACAGATACGCAGTATTTT. Its protein is CASSWEQTSTDTQYF.

This clonotype was recorded a few times. The chain carries TRBV19 and TRBJ2-2, with D hard to call. In germline, CDR1 is LNHDA, CDR2 SQIVND (reference sequence). V lost 3 bases, J lost 2 bases, and 10 bases lay in between. The CDR3 has 15 amino acids. The DNA of the CDR3 is TGTGCCAGTAGTATTTACTCGGGTAACACCGGGGAGCTGTTTTTT. It translates to CASSIYSGNTGELFF. The variable domain in full, with the rest retrieved from reference TRBV19 and TRBJ2-2, is DGGITQSPKYLFRKEGQNVTLSCEQNLNHDAMYWYRQDPGQGLRLIYYSQIVNDFQKGDIAEGYSVSREKKESFPLTVTSAQKNPTAFYLCASSIYSGNTGELFFGEGSRLTVL.

This chain joins TRBV7-6 and TRBJ2-5, with D tentatively TRBD1 or TRBD2 (5 bases each). The V and J ends lost 5 bases and 1 base respectively, with 11 bases between them. Germline CDR1 is SGHVS and CDR2 is FNYEAQ. This CDR3 spans 14 amino acids. The CDR3 region is CASSPGRSQETQYF. CDR3 DNA: TGTGCCAGCAGCCCGGGACGGAGCCAAGAGACCCAGTACTTC. Together with reference TRBV7-6 and TRBJ2-5, the CDR3 gives the full variable domain: GAGVSQSPRYKVTKRGQDVALRCDPISGHVSLYWYRQALGQGPEFLTYFNYEAQQDKSGLPNDRFSAERPEGSISTLTIQRTEQRDSAMYRCASSPGRSQETQYFGPGTRLLVL.

The genes are TRBV4-2 and TRBJ2-5; 13 bases agree with TRBD2. The germline V gene encodes CDR1 LGHNA and CDR2 YNFKEQ. This CDR3 region has 17 residues. The trim removed 10 bases at V and 4 bases at J, leaving 15 bases unmatched. The CDR3 nucleotides are TGTGCCACCGTTCCGGGGACTAGCGGGGTGTGCCCAGAGACCCAGTACTTC. Encoded protein: CATVPGTSGVCPETQYF.